Below, 20 T cell receptor beta chains from the same sample are listed, as sequenced in a study of blood T cell repertoires in COVID-19. The method was immunoSEQ multiplex PCR; TCRdb's version includes in-frame clones alone and lacks a portion of them. The sample consists of around 130,000 clones, more than 75% of them appearing once. Sequencing was performed on peripheral blood. All receptors derive from a man aged 60 to 75 with acute or convalescent COVID-19.

The V call is TRBV6-4, the J call TRBJ1-1, with D possibly TRBD1 on 5 matching bases. The germline V gene encodes CDR1 MRHNA and CDR2 SNTAGT. The ends were cut back, 5 bases at V and 6 bases at J, with 16 bases in the middle. The CDR3 has 14 amino acids. CDR3 sequence (DNA): TGTGCCAGCAGTCACGGGACTCCCGGTGCTGAAGCTTTCTTT. The encoded protein is CASSHGTPGAEAFF.

With respect to this clone: This specimen includes other DNA sequences encoding the same CDR3. This rearrangement joins TRBV30 to TRBJ1-5, with a weak D call TRBD1 (5 bases). This CDR3 has 15 residues. Germline values: CDR1 GTSNPN, CDR2 SVGIG (reference sequence). V was cut by 0 bases and J by 1 base, with 10 bases left in between. The CDR3 loop reads CAWSVRGGSNQPQHF. CDR3 in DNA: TGTGCCTGGAGTGTACGGGGGGGAAGCAATCAGCCCCAGCATTTT.

The rearrangement joins TRBV4-3 to TRBJ2-2; no firm D call. Trimming pared 3 bases from V and 1 base from J, leaving 12 bases between. Germline V gene lookup returns CDR1 LGHNA and CDR2 YSLEER. The CDR3 runs to 16 residues. This CDR3 is CASSHLQAGNTGELFF. The CDR3 DNA follows: TGCGCCAGCAGCCACCTCCAGGCAGGGAACACCGGGGAGCTGTTTTTT.

The rearrangement uses TRBV19 and TRBJ2-1; D is unresolved. Trimming removed 1 base at V and 7 bases at J, with 20 bases between. Germline CDR1 LNHDA, CDR2 SQIVND (reference sequence). The CDR3 extends over 17 amino acids. CDR3 protein: CASSIAEFGSPRNEQFF. The DNA of the CDR3 is TGTGCCAGTAGTATAGCGGAGTTTGGGTCTCCGAGGAATGAGCAGTTCTTC.

The chain couples TRBV27 to TRBJ1-4, with D unresolved. Per germline, CDR1 MNHEY and CDR2 SMNVEV (reference sequence). V was pared by 5 bases and J by 3 bases, with 16 bases between. There are 16 residues in the CDR3. CDR3: CASSPRGAPSNEKLFF. The DNA of the CDR3 is TGTGCCAGCAGTCCGCGGGGTGCCCCCTCTAATGAAAAACTGTTTTTT.

This clone was seen a handful of times. The rearrangement uses TRBV7-9 and TRBJ2-1; D call uncertain. Per the germline V gene, CDR1 is SEHNR and CDR2 is FQNEAQ (reference sequence). The CDR3 sequence is 11 residues long. The V and J ends lost 2 bases and 9 bases respectively, with 5 bases between them. The CDR3 DNA is TGTGCCAGCAGCTTATTGAGTGAGCAGTTCTTC. Protein: CASSLLSEQFF.

The V and J genes are TRBV30 and TRBJ2-7, with D perhaps matching TRBD1 (6 bases). The germline V and J ends were trimmed by 3 bases and 3 bases, with 9 bases remaining between them. The length of the CDR3 is 12 residues. The germline V gene encodes CDR1 GTSNPN and CDR2 SVGIG (reference sequence). In nucleotides, the CDR3 is TGTGCCTGGAGGGACAGTGGCTACGAGCAGTACTTC. It translates to CAWRDSGYEQYF.

The chain employs TRBV7-2 and TRBJ2-1; D remains ambiguous. CDR3 length equals 14 residues. Germline V lookup: CDR1 SGHTA, CDR2 FQGNSA. The germline V and J ends were trimmed by 1 base and 5 bases, with 9 bases remaining between them. The CDR3 protein is CASSLGHTNNEQFF. In DNA, the CDR3 is TGTGCCAGCAGCTTAGGACACACCAACAATGAGCAGTTCTTC.

This chain connects TRBV7-9 to TRBJ2-3, with 9 bases fitting TRBD2. The germline V gene encodes CDR1 SEHNR and CDR2 FQNEAQ (reference sequence). The CDR3 has 16 residues. V shed 5 bases and J 3 bases; nucleotides not matched to a gene: 9. The CDR3 DNA reads TGTGCCAGCAGCGACGCGAGCGGGAGGCGTACAGATACGCAGTATTTT. As protein: CASSDASGRRTDTQYF.

This chain connects TRBV9 to TRBJ2-1; 10 bases map to TRBD2. CDR1 and CDR2 from the germline V gene are SGDLS and YYNGEE. The CDR3 runs to 14 residues. V lost 4 bases, J lost 7 bases, and 5 bases stayed unmatched. Written as DNA, the CDR3 is TGTGCCAGCAGCAAGCGGGAGGGCCAGAATGAGCAGTTCTTC. Protein sequence: CASSKREGQNEQFF.

The chain is built from TRBV4-3 and TRBJ2-2; 9 bases are shared with TRBD2. CDR1 is LGHNA and CDR2 is YSLEER in the germline V gene. The CDR3 consists of 15 residues. The J segment lost 7 bases and the V segment lost 1 base, leaving 4 bases of the junction unmatched. The CDR3 bases are TGCGCCAGCAGCCAAGGCGGGAGGGCCTACGGGGAGCTGTTTTTT. Protein sequence: CASSQGGRAYGELFF.

The chain links TRBV9 to TRBJ1-1; D not resolved. V lost 0 bases to trimming and J lost 4 bases, with 16 bases between them. CDR1 and CDR2 (germline): SGDLS, YYNGEE. The CDR3 runs to 16 residues. The CDR3 loop is CASSVAQDSEGTEAFF. The CDR3 coding sequence is TGTGCCAGCAGCGTAGCTCAGGACTCCGAGGGCACTGAAGCTTTCTTT.

The V and J genes are TRBV6-5 and TRBJ1-1, with 8 bases matching TRBD1. Germline trimming cut 4 bases from V and 4 bases from J; bases unmatched to any gene: 8. Germline lookup yields CDR1 MNHEY and CDR2 SVGAGI. The CDR3 consists of 15 residues. The DNA of the CDR3 is TGTGCCAGCAGTTTGTCAGACAGGGGAGGCACTGAAGCTTTCTTT. Protein: CASSLSDRGGTEAFF.

This chain connects TRBV11-2 to TRBJ2-5; 7 bases match TRBD1. Unmatched junction bases numbered 10, after V lost 4 bases and J lost 2 bases. CDR3 size: 16 residues. The germline CDR1 and CDR2 sequences are SGHAT and FQNNGV. The CDR3 DNA reads TGTGCCAGCAGCTCGACCGACAGGGCAGGACAAGAGACCCAGTACTTC. Translating it yields CASSSTDRAGQETQYF.

The rearrangement joins TRBV9 to TRBJ2-3; 8 bases agree with TRBD2. The CDR3 loop spans 15 amino acids. V lost 4 bases and J lost 2; bases outside the gene matches: 6. In germline, CDR1 is SGDLS, CDR2 YYNGEE. The CDR3 reads CASSSHSGVTDTQYF. CDR3 in DNA: TGTGCCAGCAGCTCCCATAGCGGGGTCACAGATACGCAGTATTTT.

The V and J genes are TRBV29-1 and TRBJ2-3, with 9 positions matching TRBD1. The germline V gene has CDR1 SQVTM and CDR2 ANQGSEA. V lost 6 bases and J lost 2; bases outside the gene matches: 9. CDR3 length: 15 residues. For the CDR3, the DNA is TGCAGCGTCTTAAGGACAGGGGTCATCACAGATACGCAGTATTTT. This codes for CSVLRTGVITDTQYF.

This clone was found many times. V and J are TRBV10-1 and TRBJ2-2; D possibly corresponds to TRBD1 (5 bases). V lost 9 bases and J lost 5, with 16 bases in between. Looked up from germline, CDR1 is WNHNN and CDR2 is SYGVQD (reference sequence). The CDR3 has 14 amino acids. CDR3 sequence reads: CASRRDSRTGELFF. The CDR3 DNA follows: TGCGCCAGTCGAAGAGACAGCCGAACCGGGGAGCTGTTTTTT.

This clone appeared a single time. The rearrangement links TRBV7-8 to TRBJ2-7; TRBD2 aligns across 10 bases. Germline CDR1 reads SGHVS; CDR2 reads FQNEAQ. The CDR3 sequence is 17 residues long. V dropped 1 base and J dropped 7; count of bases not matched to a gene: 13. The CDR3 coding sequence is TGTGCCAGCAGCTTAGGGGGACTAGCGTCCCCTCCGGGGGAGCAGTACTTC. This encodes CASSLGGLASPPGEQYF. The variable domain in full, with the rest retrieved from reference TRBV7-8 and TRBJ2-7, is GAGVSQSPRYKVAKRGQDVALRCDPISGHVSLFWYQQALGQGPEFLTYFQNEAQLDKSGLPSDRFFAERPEGSVSTLKIQRTQQEDSAVYLCASSLGGLASPPGEQYFGPGTRLTVT.

Note on this clone: Other DNA sequences in the sample encode the same CDR3. The CDR3 DNA follows: TGTGCCAGCAGCCCGTGGGACAGTCCGAACACTGAAGCTTTCTTT. Encoded protein: CASSPWDSPNTEAFF. This sequence joins TRBV7-2 and TRBJ1-1, with TRBD1 matching over 7 bases. V shed 5 bases, J shed 1 base, and the junction held 7 bases outside the gene matches. Per germline, CDR1 SGHTA and CDR2 FQGNSA. CDR3 length: 15 amino acids.

Here the CDR3 DNA reads TGTGCCAGCAGGACCGGGACTAGCGGACGGGAGACCCAGTACTTC. Translating it yields CASRTGTSGRETQYF. The chain combines TRBV7-2 with TRBJ2-5, with 11 bases identical to TRBD2. In germline, CDR1 is SGHTA, CDR2 FQGNSA. After removal of 6 bases from V and 5 bases from J, the junction contained 8 bases not matched to a gene. This CDR3 is 15 amino acids long.